This T cell receptor beta chain was captured by sequencing in a study of OX40 agonist ivuxolimab in advanced cancers. The overall study: Patients received ivuxolimab, an agonistic anti-OX40 (CD134) antibody.

Germline V gene lookup returns CDR1 SGHAT and CDR2 FQNNGV. The CDR3 spans 13 residues. V gave up 2 bases and J gave up 5 bases, with 10 bases separating them. As for this clone: Its antigen is as yet unknown.

Study-wide results and limits: Patients with a partial response at 0.1-3.0 mg/kg had among the lowest clonal expansion.

Assay: immunoSEQ multiplex PCR; the TCRdb copy retains only in-frame clones and omits some. The top ten hold approximately 2% of the sample, which has around 60,000 clones, over 75% seen once. The gene calls are TRBV11-2 and TRBJ2-7; no firm D call. This clonotype originated in an adult with an advanced solid tumor such as melanoma, head and neck, liver or kidney cancer. The input for sequencing was CD4+ or CD8+ T cells sorted from blood, taken in a trial of the OX40 agonist ivuxolimab. CDR3 bases: TGTGCCAGCAGCTTACAAAGTAGGAACGAGCAGTACTTC. It yields the protein CASSLQSRNEQYF.